Each of the 18 T cell receptor beta chains below was sequenced from the same sample in a study of T cell clusters in autoimmune cytopenias. TRB was amplified from 250 ng of peripheral blood genomic DNA per sample. TRB rearrangements were amplified by touch-down multiplex PCR with mixed TRB-A/B primers. Reprocessing the multiplex PCR reads, TCRdb reports a single entry for every CDR3 protein and omits DNA. With approximately 16,000 distinct CDR3 sequences in the sample, the ten largest clones hold approximately 2%. Source material: peripheral blood. These receptors all stem from a human donor with an autoimmune cytopenia or autoimmune hepatitis (not recorded which).

J is TRBJ1-2 and V is TRBV29-1; with no DNA, the TCRdb D assignment of TRBD1 cannot be verified. Germline V gene data show CDR1 as SQVTM and CDR2 as ANQGSEA. The CDR3 totals 14 residues. CDR3 residues: CSAQGGGYAYGYTF. The entire variable domain, with the rest obtained from reference TRBV29-1 and TRBJ1-2, is as follows: SAVISQKPSRDICQRGTSLTIQCQVDSQVTMMFWYRQQPGQSLTLIATANQGSEATYESGFVIDKFPISRPNLTFSTLTVSNMSPEDSSIYLCSAQGGGYAYGYTFGSGTRLTVV.

The gene calls are TRBV20-1 and TRBJ2-3. CDR3 length equals 11 residues. Per the germline V gene, CDR1 is DFQATT and CDR2 is SNEGSKA (reference sequence). CDR3 sequence reads: CSAEVTDTQYF.

This clonotype ranks as medium-sized in terms of frequency. The V gene is TRBV27, the J gene TRBJ2-1; absent DNA, TCRdb's TRBD2 call cannot be checked. Germline values: CDR1 MNHEY, CDR2 SMNVEV (reference sequence). This CDR3 spans 14 amino acids. CDR3 protein: CASSLGLYYNEQFF.

This chain's CDR3 is CASTLVGNSPLHF. The chain combines TRBV12-3 or TRBV12-4 with TRBJ1-6. The CDR3 has 13 residues.

V usage is TRBV19 and J usage is TRBJ2-5. This CDR3 has 12 residues. Germline assignment: CDR1 LNHDA and CDR2 SQIVND (reference sequence). CDR3 amino acids: CASSLGAETQYF.

This chain joins TRBV7-9 and TRBJ2-6. CDR3 size: 15 residues. Germline CDR1 is SEHNR and CDR2 is FQNEAQ (reference sequence). The CDR3 spells CASSLYLAGANVLTF.

This chain connects TRBV12-3 or TRBV12-4 to TRBJ2-3; TCRdb calls TRBD2, which cannot be checked without DNA. The CDR3 is made up of 17 amino acids. CDR3 loop: CASSPGTSGGPGDTQYF.

This clonotype registers medium-sized by frequency. This chain connects TRBV6-5 to TRBJ2-3; TCRdb's D gene call, TRBD1, goes unchecked for lack of DNA. This CDR3 spans 15 amino acids. Per germline, CDR1 MNHEY and CDR2 SVGAGI. CDR3: CASSPSGAIPDTQYF.

This sequence joins TRBV6-6 and TRBJ1-5; without DNA, the TCRdb call of TRBD1 cannot be checked. CDR3 length: 15 amino acids. Germline V lookup: CDR1 MNHNY, CDR2 SVGAGI (reference sequence). CDR3: CASSHDSAPDQPQHF.

Here the CDR3 reads CSATGVGTHEQYF. V and J are TRBV20-1 and TRBJ2-7. The CDR3 loop spans 13 amino acids. Germline CDR1 is DFQATT and CDR2 is SNEGSKA (reference sequence).

This chain uses TRBV20-1 with TRBJ2-1; the D call of TRBD2 rests on TCRdb alone, since no DNA is present to check it. CDR1 and CDR2 (germline): DFQATT, SNEGSKA (reference sequence). The CDR3 extends over 17 amino acids. The CDR3 sequence is CSARSGGTGTLYNEQFF.

The chain recombines TRBV19 with TRBJ1-1. Per the germline V gene, CDR1 is LNHDA and CDR2 is SQIVND (reference sequence). The CDR3 has 14 amino acids. This chain's CDR3 is CASSIGRTNTEAFF.

This chain uses TRBV19 with TRBJ2-3. Germline-derived CDR1 and CDR2 are LNHDA and SQIVND (reference sequence). The CDR3 contains 15 residues. The CDR3 region is CASSVIRSFTDTQYF. Complete variable domain (other parts from reference TRBV19 and TRBJ2-3): DGGITQSPKYLFRKEGQNVTLSCEQNLNHDAMYWYRQDPGQGLRLIYYSQIVNDFQKGDIAEGYSVSREKKESFPLTVTSAQKNPTAFYLCASSVIRSFTDTQYFGPGTRLTVL.

The gene calls are TRBV15 and TRBJ1-3. This CDR3 has 15 residues. Germline V lookup: CDR1 LNHNV, CDR2 YYDKDF (reference sequence). The CDR3: CATSQAGTTGNTIYF.

This clonotype registers medium-sized by frequency. V and J are TRBV19 and TRBJ1-2. This CDR3 is built from 13 residues. Germline values: CDR1 LNHDA, CDR2 SQIVND (reference sequence). CDR3 sequence reads: CATARARNYGYTF.

The V call is TRBV15, the J call TRBJ1-2. CDR3 length: 17 residues. Germline V CDR1 and CDR2: LNHNV, YYDKDF (reference sequence). This chain's CDR3 is CATSRDVSSSFSYGYTF.

The J gene is TRBJ2-3, the V gene TRBV6-1; TCRdb's D gene call, TRBD2, goes unchecked for lack of DNA. The CDR3 consists of 15 residues. Looked up from germline, CDR1 is MNHNS and CDR2 is SASEGT. CDR3 residues: CASRGTSGYTDTQYF.

The rearrangement links TRBV6-6 to TRBJ1-4; TCRdb gives TRBD1 as the D gene, but with no DNA this cannot be confirmed. Germline values: CDR1 MNHNY, CDR2 SVGAGI (reference sequence). This CDR3 has 11 amino acids. The CDR3 loop reads CASTTGGKLFF.